This T cell receptor beta chain comes out of a study of T cell changes during pregnancy in multiple sclerosis. Between the trimmed V and J ends, which lost 3 bases and 6 bases, there was a span of 18 bases. The CDR3 contains 15 residues. Looked up from germline, CDR1 is MDHEN and CDR2 is SYDVKM. Assay used: immunoSEQ multiplex PCR; TCRdb lists only in-frame clones, some missing. The sample contains more than 35,000 clones, roughly 90% of which appear only once. The chain couples TRBV28 to TRBJ2-7; possibly TRBD1 for D (7 bases). The receptor was isolated from a female donor with multiple sclerosis, enrolled in a pregnancy study. The sample in question was CD4+ T cells from peripheral blood mononuclear cells, obtained before pregnancy. The CDR3 sequence: CASSLWGAGGVEQYF. The CDR3 coding sequence is TGTGCCAGCAGTTTGTGGGGGGCAGGGGGAGTCGAGCAGTACTTC.